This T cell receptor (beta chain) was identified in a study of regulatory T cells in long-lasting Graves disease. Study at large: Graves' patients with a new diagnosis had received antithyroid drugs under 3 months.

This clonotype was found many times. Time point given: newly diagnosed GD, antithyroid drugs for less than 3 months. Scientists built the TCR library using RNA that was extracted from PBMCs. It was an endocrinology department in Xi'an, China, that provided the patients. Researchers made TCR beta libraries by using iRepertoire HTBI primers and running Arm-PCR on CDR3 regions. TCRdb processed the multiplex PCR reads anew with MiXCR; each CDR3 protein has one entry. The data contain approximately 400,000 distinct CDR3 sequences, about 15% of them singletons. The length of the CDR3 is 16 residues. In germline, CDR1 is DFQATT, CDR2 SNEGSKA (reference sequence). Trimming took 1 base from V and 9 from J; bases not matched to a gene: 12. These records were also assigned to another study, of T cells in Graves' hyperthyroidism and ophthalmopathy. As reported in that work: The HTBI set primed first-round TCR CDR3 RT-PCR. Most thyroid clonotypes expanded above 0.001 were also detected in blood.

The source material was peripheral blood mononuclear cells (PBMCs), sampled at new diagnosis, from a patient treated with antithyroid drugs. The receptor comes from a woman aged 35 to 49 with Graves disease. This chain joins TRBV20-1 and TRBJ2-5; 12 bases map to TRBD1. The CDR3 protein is CSARAGTGGDPEAQYF. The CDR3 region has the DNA TGCAGTGCTAGAGCCGGGACAGGGGGCGACCCGGAGGCCCAGTACTTC.